The 30 T cell receptor beta chains listed next were all sequenced from one sample in a study of blood T cell repertoires in COVID-19. Libraries were prepared by immunoSEQ multiplex PCR; TCRdb keeps only in-frame clonotypes and omits some of them. The data hold 50,000 to 75,000 clones, with roughly 92% observed a single time. Sequencing was done on a sample of peripheral blood. These receptor sequences come from a man between 50 and 59 years old with active COVID-19.

This rearrangement joins TRBV4-1 to TRBJ1-1, with a tentative D call TRBD1 (5 bases). Germline V gives CDR1 MGHRA, CDR2 YSYEKL. The CDR3 is 16 residues long. V was clipped by 4 bases and J by 6 bases, with 21 bases between them. The DNA for the CDR3 is TGCGCCAGCAGCCCCGGGGGGGGGTCCCCTTTCGCTGAAGCTTTCTTT. Amino acids: CASSPGGGSPFAEAFF.

The gene calls are TRBV11-2 and TRBJ1-1; no reliable D call. The V end was cut by 1 base, the J end by 11 bases, with 5 bases between. CDR1 is SGHAT and CDR2 is FQNNGV in the germline V gene. The CDR3 is 10 residues long. The CDR3 sequence is CASSLARAFF. The CDR3 bases are TGTGCCAGCAGCTTAGCACGGGCTTTCTTT. The full variable domain, its missing parts supplied by reference TRBV11-2 and TRBJ1-1, is EAGVAQSPRYKIIEKRQSVAFWCNPISGHATLYWYQQILGQGPKLLIQFQNNGVVDDSQLPKDRFSAERLKGVDSTLKIQPAKLEDSAVYLCASSLARAFFGQGTRLTVV.

J is TRBJ2-5 and V is TRBV5-1, with unresolved D. Deletions cut 5 bases from V and 2 bases from J, with 16 bases between. The CDR3 is 15 residues long. The V gene's germline CDR1 is SGHRS and CDR2 YFSETQ. CDR3 region: CASRFQHSRQETQYF. The CDR3 nucleotides read TGCGCCAGCAGGTTTCAGCACAGTAGACAAGAGACCCAGTACTTC.

This clone was seen only a few times. This rearrangement joins TRBV7-9 to TRBJ1-2; 7 bases map to TRBD1. V lost 7 bases and J lost 4; bases outside the gene matches: 15. There are 16 residues in the CDR3. Germline CDR1 and CDR2: SEHNR and FQNEAQ (reference sequence). Here the CDR3 DNA reads TGTGCCAGCACCCCTAATCTGGGACAGAGTGGCTATGGCTACACCTTC. Its translation: CASTPNLGQSGYGYTF.

The chain has TRBV5-5 and TRBJ2-2; the D gene is possibly TRBD1 (6 bases). Per the germline V gene, CDR1 is SGHKS and CDR2 is YYEKEE (reference sequence). The CDR3 consists of 15 residues. V gave up 6 bases and J gave up 2 bases, with 14 bases separating them. The CDR3: CASNRGSLNTGELFF. The DNA for the CDR3 is TGTGCCAGCAATAGGGGGTCCCTTAACACCGGGGAGCTGTTTTTT.

J is TRBJ1-6 and V is TRBV27, with D hard to call. The germline gives CDR1 MNHEY, CDR2 SMNVEV (reference sequence). V was clipped by 4 bases and J by 10 bases, with 14 bases between them. The CDR3 runs to 14 residues. CDR3 nucleotide sequence: TGTGCCAGCAGTTCCCCCCTAGGTTCCTCACCCCTCCACTTT. It encodes CASSSPLGSSPLHF.

This chain links TRBV28 with TRBJ1-2, with 10 nucleotides matching TRBD1. Germline V gene lookup returns CDR1 MDHEN and CDR2 SYDVKM. CDR3 length: 16 amino acids. V lost 6 bases, J lost 1 base, and 8 bases stayed unmatched. For the CDR3, the DNA is TGTGCCAGCAGCCGACAGGGGGCGGGGGTTAACTATGGCTACACCTTC. Its translation: CASSRQGAGVNYGYTF.

The V and J genes are TRBV18 and TRBJ1-1; 7 nucleotides line up with TRBD1. Germline-derived CDR1 and CDR2 are KGHSH and LQKENI. This CDR3 contains 12 residues. Trimming removed 5 bases from V and 8 bases from J; junction bases left unmatched: 5. The CDR3 bases are TGTGCCAGCTCAGGCGGGACAGCCGAAGCTTTCTTT. Amino acids: CASSGGTAEAFF.

This chain's CDR3 is CASSLRPPTSGGAQDTQYF. CDR3 in DNA: TGCGCCAGCAGCCTACGACCTCCGACTAGCGGGGGGGCCCAAGATACGCAGTATTTT. The chain couples TRBV4-3 to TRBJ2-3; 14 nucleotides agree with TRBD2. V gave up 4 bases and J gave up 5 bases; unmatched junction bases: 14. This CDR3 is 19 amino acids long. Germline V gene sequence: CDR1 LGHNA, CDR2 YSLEER.

J is TRBJ2-1 and V is TRBV18; D may be TRBD1 (6 bases). V lost 3 bases and J 8 bases, leaving 11 bases between the germline ends. CDR3 length: 13 residues. The germline gives CDR1 KGHSH, CDR2 LQKENI. The CDR3 nucleotides read TGTGCCAGCTCACCCTCCGACAGGTATGAGCAGTTCTTC. Protein sequence: CASSPSDRYEQFF.

The rearrangement joins TRBV20-1 to TRBJ2-7, with TRBD1 matching over 8 bases. V was clipped by 6 bases and J by 3 bases; unmatched bases: 1. The CDR3 is 11 residues long. CDR1 DFQATT and CDR2 SNEGSKA come from the germline V gene (reference sequence). CDR3 amino acids: CSAGQVYEQYF. CDR3 in DNA: TGCAGTGCGGGACAGGTCTACGAGCAGTACTTC.

The V and J genes are TRBV7-9 and TRBJ2-5; 8 bases line up with TRBD2. Germline assignment: CDR1 SEHNR and CDR2 FQNEAQ (reference sequence). This CDR3 comprises 15 residues. Unmatched junction bases numbered 9, after V lost 4 bases and J lost 5 bases. CDR3 loop: CASSWRLATEETQYF. The CDR3 coding sequence is TGTGCCAGCAGCTGGCGACTAGCGACCGAGGAGACCCAGTACTTC.

V and J are TRBV28 and TRBJ2-2, with TRBD1 as a possible D gene (6 bases). From germline, CDR1 is MDHEN and CDR2 SYDVKM. Trimming cost V 4 bases and J 6 bases, with 12 bases left between them. The CDR3 is 14 residues long. The CDR3 coding sequence is TGTGCCAGCAGTTCACAGGGATCGGCCGGGGAGCTGTTTTTT. It specifies CASSSQGSAGELFF.

The chain employs TRBV4-1 and TRBJ2-6; a possible D gene is TRBD1 (5 bases). Germline V gene lookup returns CDR1 MGHRA and CDR2 YSYEKL. Trimming cost V 4 bases and J 0 bases, with 16 bases left between them. The CDR3 totals 18 residues. The CDR3 here is CASSRVEVGASGANVLTF. The CDR3, as DNA: TGCGCCAGCAGCCGTGTCGAGGTAGGGGCCTCTGGGGCCAACGTCCTGACTTTC.

The rearrangement links TRBV5-1 to TRBJ2-5, with 10 bases identical to TRBD2. This CDR3 has 15 residues. After removal of 3 bases from V and 4 bases from J, the junction contained 6 bases not matched to a gene. Germline V lookup: CDR1 SGHRS, CDR2 YFSETQ. The chain's CDR3 is CASSSLAGEGETQYF. In nucleotides, the CDR3 is TGCGCCAGCAGCTCCCTAGCGGGAGAGGGAGAGACCCAGTACTTC.

The CDR3 bases are TGTGCCAGCAGCCAGGGACAGGCGACCTACGAGCAGTACTTC. It codes for CASSQGQATYEQYF. This chain uses TRBV4-2 with TRBJ2-7; the match to TRBD1 covers 8 bases. With V trimmed by 3 bases and J by 2 bases, 3 bases remained unmatched. CDR3 length: 14 amino acids. In germline, CDR1 is LGHNA, CDR2 YNFKEQ.

The V gene is TRBV5-6, the J gene TRBJ2-1, with 9 bases that match TRBD2. V gave up 0 bases and J gave up 4 bases; unmatched junction bases: 8. Germline CDR1 reads SGHDT; CDR2 reads YYEEEE. This CDR3 has 17 amino acids. CDR3 DNA sequence: TGTGCCAGCAGCTTGGGACTAGCGGACTACTTTTACAATGAGCAGTTCTTC. It encodes CASSLGLADYFYNEQFF. Full variable domain (rest looked up from reference TRBV5-6 and TRBJ2-1): DAGVTQSPTHLIKTRGQQVTLRCSPKSGHDTVSWYQQALGQGPQFIFQYYEEEERQRGNFPDRFSGHQFPNYSSELNVNALLLGDSALYLCASSLGLADYFYNEQFFGPGTRLTVL.

The chain is built from TRBV28 and TRBJ1-5; possible D gene TRBD1, 5 bases. V was trimmed by 5 bases and J by 1 base, leaving 18 bases between them. CDR1 is MDHEN, CDR2 SYDVKM, per germline. The CDR3 totals 17 residues. CDR3 DNA sequence: TGTGCCAGCAGTGTGGTTTTGGGGCGGGGCAGCAATCAGCCCCAGCATTTT. It specifies CASSVVLGRGSNQPQHF.

The V gene is TRBV5-8, the J gene TRBJ1-1, with D tentatively TRBD1 (5 bases). V was cut by 0 bases and J by 1 base, with 10 bases left in between. The CDR3 loop spans 15 amino acids. The germline V gene has CDR1 SGHTS and CDR2 YDEGEE. CDR3 region: CASSLGGVRNTEAFF. The CDR3 region has the DNA TGTGCCAGCAGCTTGGGGGGGGTGAGGAACACTGAAGCTTTCTTT.

This sequence joins TRBV9 and TRBJ2-1; the match to TRBD2 covers 12 bases. Per germline, CDR1 SGDLS and CDR2 YYNGEE. V lost 3 bases and J lost 6; bases outside the gene matches: 4. The CDR3 length is 15 residues. CDR3 sequence reads: CASSATSGSFNEQFF. The CDR3 nucleotides read TGTGCCAGCAGCGCGACTAGCGGGAGTTTCAATGAGCAGTTCTTC.

This chain uses TRBV5-1 with TRBJ2-5, with 7 bases lining up with TRBD1. The CDR3 sequence is 16 residues long. Germline V gene sequence: CDR1 SGHRS, CDR2 YFSETQ. V was clipped by 5 bases and J by 5 bases; unmatched bases: 15. The CDR3: CASRYGQATSGETQYF. In DNA, the CDR3 is TGCGCCAGCAGATATGGACAGGCCACATCCGGGGAGACCCAGTACTTC.

The CDR3 protein is CASSPTTGGDGYTF. The CDR3 nucleotides read TGCGCCAGCAGCCCAACGACAGGGGGCGATGGCTACACCTTC. This sequence joins TRBV5-1 and TRBJ1-2; 10 nucleotides line up with TRBD1. Germline CDR1 and CDR2: SGHRS and YFSETQ. The CDR3 has 14 residues. V lost 4 bases, J lost 6 bases, and 6 bases stayed unmatched.

The rearrangement uses TRBV7-3 and TRBJ2-5; possible D gene TRBD1, 5 bases. CDR3 size: 15 residues. Germline V lookup: CDR1 SGHTA, CDR2 FQGTGA. With 0 bases removed from V and 1 base from J, the gap between germline ends came to 9 bases. CDR3 loop: CASSLTGATQETQYF. As DNA, the CDR3 is TGTGCCAGCAGCTTAACAGGGGCGACCCAAGAGACCCAGTACTTC.

The chain joins TRBV6-2 or TRBV6-3 to TRBJ2-7; D ambiguous. Trimming shortened V by 5 bases and J by 0 bases, and 11 bases separated the two germline ends. The CDR3 covers 14 residues. Germline V gives CDR1 MNHEY, CDR2 SVGEGT. CDR3 nucleotides: TGTGCCAGCAGTATTCGCGCCCTCTCCTACGAGCAGTACTTC. Its protein is CASSIRALSYEQYF.

This chain's CDR3 is CASSQQATSGGLNIQYF. DNA of the CDR3: TGCGCCAGCAGCCAACAAGCGACTAGCGGGGGATTAAACATTCAGTACTTC. The V and J genes are TRBV4-1 and TRBJ2-4; 12 nucleotides align to TRBD2. V gave up 2 bases and J gave up 6 bases; unmatched junction bases: 8. Germline assignment: CDR1 MGHRA and CDR2 YSYEKL. The CDR3 runs to 17 residues.

This clone occurred a few times. The rearrangement joins TRBV6-5 to TRBJ1-6; 7 bases are a match to TRBD1. The CDR3 covers 13 residues. Germline lookup yields CDR1 MNHEY and CDR2 SVGAGI. The CDR3 loop reads CTPAPGGNSPLHF. The CDR3 region has the DNA TGTACCCCGGCTCCAGGGGGTAATTCACCCCTCCACTTT.

The rearrangement joins TRBV19 to TRBJ2-7; no firm D call. V gave up 3 bases and J gave up 1 base, with 7 bases separating them. The CDR3 has 13 residues. Germline V gene sequence: CDR1 LNHDA, CDR2 SQIVND (reference sequence). The DNA for the CDR3 is TGTGCCAGTAGTATGACTCTATCCTACGAGCAGTACTTC. It encodes CASSMTLSYEQYF.

The gene calls are TRBV5-4 and TRBJ2-3; TRBD1 agrees at 9 bases. The ends lost 3 bases at V and 5 bases at J; junction bases unmatched: 7. The CDR3 has 15 amino acids. Germline V gene lookup returns CDR1 SGHNT and CDR2 YYREEE (reference sequence). The CDR3 loop is CASSSPQGAGDTQYF. The CDR3 DNA is TGTGCCAGCAGCTCCCCACAGGGGGCGGGAGATACGCAGTATTTT.

This clone was observed a single time. This rearrangement joins TRBV12-5 to TRBJ1-1, with 8 bases identical to TRBD1. The CDR3 consists of 14 residues. The germline V gene encodes CDR1 LGHNT and CDR2 FRNRAP. After removal of 5 bases from V and 1 base from J, the junction contained 3 bases not matched to a gene. The CDR3 here is CASGAGTGNTEAFF. CDR3 nucleotides: TGTGCTAGTGGTGCCGGGACAGGGAACACTGAAGCTTTCTTT.

The chain employs TRBV13 and TRBJ2-7, with 8 bases aligning to TRBD1. The CDR3 totals 15 residues. Germline V gene lookup returns CDR1 PRHDT and CDR2 FYEKMQ (reference sequence). The V and J ends lost 1 base and 3 bases, in that order; junction bases with no gene match: 5. CDR3 residues: CASSLAPGTGYEQYF. CDR3 DNA: TGTGCCAGCAGCTTAGCGCCTGGGACAGGCTACGAGCAGTACTTC.